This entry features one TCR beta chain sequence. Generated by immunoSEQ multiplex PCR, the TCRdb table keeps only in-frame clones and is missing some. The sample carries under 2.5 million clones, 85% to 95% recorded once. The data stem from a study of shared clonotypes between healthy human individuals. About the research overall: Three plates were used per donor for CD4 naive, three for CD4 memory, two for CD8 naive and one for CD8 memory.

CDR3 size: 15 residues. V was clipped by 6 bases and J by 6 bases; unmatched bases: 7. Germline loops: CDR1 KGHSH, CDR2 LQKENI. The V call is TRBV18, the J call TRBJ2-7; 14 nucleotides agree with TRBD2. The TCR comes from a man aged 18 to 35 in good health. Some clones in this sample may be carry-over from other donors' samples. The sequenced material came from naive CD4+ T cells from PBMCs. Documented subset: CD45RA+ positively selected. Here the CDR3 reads CASSQGLAGGSEQYF. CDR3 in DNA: TGTGCCAGCTCCCAAGGACTAGCGGGAGGCTCCGAGCAGTACTTC.